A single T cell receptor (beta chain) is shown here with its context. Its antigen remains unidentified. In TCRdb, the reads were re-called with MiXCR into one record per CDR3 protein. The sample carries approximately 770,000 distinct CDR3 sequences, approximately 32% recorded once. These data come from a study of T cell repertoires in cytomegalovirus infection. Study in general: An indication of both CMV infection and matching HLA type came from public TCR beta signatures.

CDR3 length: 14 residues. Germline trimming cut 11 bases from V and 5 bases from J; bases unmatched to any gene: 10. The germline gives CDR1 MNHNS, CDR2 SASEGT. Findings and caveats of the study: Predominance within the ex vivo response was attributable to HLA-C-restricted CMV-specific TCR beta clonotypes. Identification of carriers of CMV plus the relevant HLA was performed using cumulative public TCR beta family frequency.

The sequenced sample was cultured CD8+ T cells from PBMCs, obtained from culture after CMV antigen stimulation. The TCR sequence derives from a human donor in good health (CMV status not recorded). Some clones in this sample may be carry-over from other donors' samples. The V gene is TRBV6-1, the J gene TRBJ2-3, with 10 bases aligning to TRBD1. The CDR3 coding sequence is TGTGCCCTCGGATCGGGACAGGGGAGAGATACGCAGTATTTT. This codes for CALGSGQGRDTQYF.